Detailed here is one T cell receptor beta chain. Original methodology: Scientists estimated how many nucleated cells there were by amplifying reference gene primers. Here immunoSEQ multiplex PCR was the method, and the copy in TCRdb shows in-frame clones only, minus some. V, J and clone size were drawn from that table, and D and trimming were deduced from the DNA. The sample lists around 230,000 clones, around 86% occurring once. The CDR3 runs 20 residues. Germline V gene lookup returns CDR1 LGHNT and CDR2 FRNRAP. Unmatched junction bases numbered 17, after V lost 2 bases and J lost 4 bases. The data are from a study of blood T cell repertoires in COVID-19. Study in general: Both acute and convalescent COVID-19 samples were obtained from the United States, Italy and Spain. T cells, B-cell-depleted T cells, or PBMCs supplied cDNA or gDNA.

The TCR originated in an older woman with active or convalescent COVID-19. Sequencing used peripheral blood. V and J are TRBV12-5 and TRBJ2-3; TRBD1 matches 11 bases. The CDR3, as DNA: TGTGCTAGTGGTTTGCCACGAAGGGATATCTGGGACAGGGGGGCAGATACGCAGTATTTT. Amino acids: CASGLPRRDIWDRGADTQYF.